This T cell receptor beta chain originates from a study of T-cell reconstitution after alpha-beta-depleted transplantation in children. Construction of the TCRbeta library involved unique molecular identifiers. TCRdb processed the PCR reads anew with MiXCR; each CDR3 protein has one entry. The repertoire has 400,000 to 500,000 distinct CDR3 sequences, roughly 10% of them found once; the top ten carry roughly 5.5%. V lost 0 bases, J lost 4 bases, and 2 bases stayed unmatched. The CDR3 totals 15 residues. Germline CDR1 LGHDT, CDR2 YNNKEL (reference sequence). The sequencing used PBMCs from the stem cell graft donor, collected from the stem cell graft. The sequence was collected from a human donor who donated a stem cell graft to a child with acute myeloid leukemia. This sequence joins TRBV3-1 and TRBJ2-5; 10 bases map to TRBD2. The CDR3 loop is CASSQDGLAAETQYF. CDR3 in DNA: TGTGCCAGCAGCCAAGATGGACTAGCGGCAGAGACCCAGTACTTC.